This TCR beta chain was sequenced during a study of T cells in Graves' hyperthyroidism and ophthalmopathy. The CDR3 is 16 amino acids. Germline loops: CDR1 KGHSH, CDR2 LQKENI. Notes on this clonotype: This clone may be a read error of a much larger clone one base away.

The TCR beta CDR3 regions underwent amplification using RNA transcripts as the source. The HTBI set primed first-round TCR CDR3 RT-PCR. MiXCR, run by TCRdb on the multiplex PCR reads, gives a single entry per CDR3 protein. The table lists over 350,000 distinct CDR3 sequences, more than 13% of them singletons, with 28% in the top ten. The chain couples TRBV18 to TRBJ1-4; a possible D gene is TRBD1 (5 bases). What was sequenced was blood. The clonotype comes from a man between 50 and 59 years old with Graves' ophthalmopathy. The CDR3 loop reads CASSPGSGRYNEKLLF. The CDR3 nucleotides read TGTGCCAGCTCACCAGGATCGGGGCGTTATAATGAAAAACTGCTTTTT.